This TCR beta chain appears in the sequencing data of a study of regulatory T cells in long-lasting Graves disease. Through Arm-PCR of CDR3 regions and iRepertoire HTBI primers, TCR beta libraries were built. TCRdb fed the multiplex PCR reads into MiXCR, producing one record per CDR3 protein. The sample records a few hundred thousand distinct CDR3 sequences, 20% to 25% being singletons. CDR1 MDHEN and CDR2 SYDVKM come from the germline V gene. Trimming removed 6 bases from V and 7 bases from J, with 13 bases in between. The CDR3 has 12 amino acids. This clonotype was detected ten times or more. As for time point: persistent/refractory GD, antithyroid drugs over 5 years with positive TRAb. PBMC-derived RNA was used for the TCR library.

The TCR sequence derives from a female donor with Graves disease. The chain joins TRBV28 to TRBJ2-7, with TRBD1 as a possible D gene (5 bases). This specimen was peripheral blood mononuclear cells (PBMCs), taken when the disease was refractory, from a patient treated with antithyroid drugs. In nucleotides, the CDR3 is TGTGCCAGCAGCAAATCAGGGCGAGAGCAGTACTTC. Translated, it gives CASSKSGREQYF.